Listed below are T cell receptor beta chains from one sample, sequenced in a study of blood T cell repertoires in COVID-19. Some clones are missing from TCRdb's copy, which holds only in-frame ones; the method was immunoSEQ multiplex PCR. Here the sample spans 15,000 to 20,000 clones, 85% to 95% being singletons. The sequenced sample consisted of peripheral blood. Receptors were obtained from a human donor in a cohort sampled during active COVID-19. CDR3s include the opening cysteine and the closing phenylalanine or tryptophan. D genes are given only for firm matches. The size field is filled for only some rows; it gives once, few, many or a size class.

-	-	TRBV4-2	TRBJ1-1	CASSLRVGNTEAFF	TGTGCCAGCAGCCTACGGGTTGGGAACACTGAAGCTTTCTTT
TRBD1	-	TRBV5-1	TRBJ1-6	CASTTGTGARSSYNSPLHF	TGCGCCAGCACAACCGGGACAGGGGCCCGTAGCTCCTATAATTCACCCCTCCACTTT
TRBD2	-	TRBV19	TRBJ2-1	CASSDRLAGGSDGQFF	TGTGCCAGTAGTGATCGACTAGCGGGAGGGTCGGATGGGCAGTTCTTC
-	once	TRBV6-1	TRBJ2-1	CASSEGSGYNEQFF	TGTGCCAGCAGTGAGGGGAGCGGATACAATGAGCAGTTCTTC
-	-	TRBV4-3	TRBJ2-3	CASSQALEGTDTQYF	TGCGCCAGCAGCCAAGCCCTCGAGGGTACAGATACGCAGTATTTT
TRBD1	-	TRBV6-5	TRBJ2-7	CASRTGTAWSYEQYF	TGTGCCAGCAGGACAGGGACAGCTTGGTCCTACGAGCAGTACTTC
-	-	TRBV7-6	TRBJ2-3	CASSSLEGITDTQYF	TGTGCCAGCAGCTCGCTAGAGGGAATAACAGATACGCAGTATTTT
TRBD2	-	TRBV5-1	TRBJ2-7	CASSLAGGVSYEQYF	TGCGCCAGCAGCTTGGCCGGGGGGGTCTCCTACGAGCAGTACTTC
TRBD1	once	TRBV4-3	TRBJ2-6	CASSHLGQGYSGANVLTF	TGCGCCAGCAGCCACCTAGGACAGGGATACTCTGGGGCCAACGTCCTGACTTTC
-	-	TRBV27	TRBJ2-1	CASRPTGYNEQFF	TGTGCCAGCAGGCCAACAGGGTACAATGAGCAGTTCTTC
TRBD1	few	TRBV5-1	TRBJ2-7	CASSLGQGAHEQYF	TGCGCCAGCAGCTTAGGACAGGGGGCCCACGAGCAGTACTTC
TRBD1	-	TRBV2	TRBJ2-1	CASSERQGAFNEQFF	TGTGCCAGCAGTGAGAGACAGGGGGCTTTCAATGAGCAGTTCTTC
-	-	TRBV9	TRBJ1-1	CASRAGTLNTEAFF	TGTGCCAGCAGAGCGGGGACACTGAACACTGAAGCTTTCTTT
-	-	TRBV5-1	TRBJ2-7	CASSPLGGGYEQYF	TGCGCCAGCAGCCCGCTAGGAGGAGGCTACGAGCAGTACTTC
-	-	TRBV5-4	TRBJ2-5	CATKRGGAGETQYF	TGTGCCACCAAGAGGGGGGGCGCAGGGGAGACCCAGTACTTC
TRBD2	-	TRBV6-2/TRBV6-3	TRBJ2-7	CASSWTSGSYEQYF	TGTGCCAGCAGTTGGACTAGCGGGAGTTACGAGCAGTACTTC
TRBD2	-	TRBV11-2	TRBJ2-1	CASSPSKGLVYNEQFF	TGTGCCAGCAGTCCATCCAAGGGACTAGTATACAATGAGCAGTTCTTC
TRBD1	-	TRBV11-2	TRBJ2-5	CASSFARWDSQETQYF	TGTGCCAGCAGCTTCGCCCGTTGGGACAGCCAAGAGACCCAGTACTTC
-	few	TRBV6-2/TRBV6-3	TRBJ2-7	CASSNPLSRDAREQYF	TGTGCCAGCAGTAATCCGTTATCCCGGGATGCGCGAGAGCAGTACTTC
TRBD1	-	TRBV19	TRBJ1-1	CASRDREGTEAFF	TGTGCCAGTAGGGACAGGGAGGGCACTGAAGCTTTCTTT
-	-	TRBV18	TRBJ2-1	CASSSSGLAGTGEQFF	TGTGCCAGCTCATCCTCCGGGCTGGCGGGAACGGGCGAGCAGTTCTTC
TRBD2	-	TRBV19	TRBJ2-3	CASRQRGSTDTQYF	TGTGCCAGTCGCCAGCGGGGAAGCACAGATACGCAGTATTTT
-	-	TRBV4-3	TRBJ1-4	CASSHQDRPNEKLFF	TGCGCCAGCAGCCACCAGGACAGACCTAATGAAAAACTGTTTTTT
TRBD2	-	TRBV18	TRBJ2-7	CASSPQGTSLGEQYF	TGTGCCAGCTCACCACAAGGGACTAGTCTAGGCGAGCAGTACTTC
TRBD2	-	TRBV7-8	TRBJ2-6	CASSPLTSAPSGANVLTF	TGTGCCAGCAGCCCTCTAACTAGCGCCCCCTCTGGGGCCAACGTCCTGACTTTC
-	-	TRBV4-3	TRBJ2-1	CASSQARGYEQFF	TGCGCCAGCAGCCAAGCAAGGGGCTATGAGCAGTTCTTC
TRBD1	-	TRBV5-1	TRBJ2-6	CASSQWGLFGTEALGANVLTF	TGCGCCAGCAGCCAATGGGGCCTCTTTGGGACAGAGGCTCTGGGGGCCAACGTCCTGACTTTC
-	-	TRBV5-4	TRBJ1-1	CASSWGGQNTEAFF	TGTGCCAGCAGTTGGGGGGGACAGAACACTGAAGCTTTCTTT
TRBD1	-	TRBV19	TRBJ1-5	CASTGQDNQPQHF	TGTGCCAGTACGGGACAGGATAATCAGCCCCAGCATTTT
TRBD1	-	TRBV13	TRBJ2-5	CASSSRDSQETQYF	TGTGCCAGCAGCTCCCGGGACAGCCAAGAGACCCAGTACTTC
TRBD1	-	TRBV24-1	TRBJ2-1	CATSDLPQGADNEQFF	TGTGCCACCAGTGATTTGCCGCAGGGGGCGGACAATGAGCAGTTCTTC
TRBD2	-	TRBV7-9	TRBJ2-5	CASSLSLAGAGAIGTQYF	TGTGCCAGCAGCTTATCCCTAGCGGGAGCGGGGGCAATAGGAACCCAGTACTTC
TRBD2	-	TRBV12-3/TRBV12-4	TRBJ2-1	CASSPTSVNEQFF	TGTGCCAGCAGCCCAACTAGCGTCAATGAGCAGTTCTTC
TRBD2	-	TRBV28	TRBJ2-1	CASSLVIAGGDSYNEQFF	TGTGCCAGCAGTCTTGTCATAGCGGGAGGAGACTCCTACAATGAGCAGTTCTTC
-	-	TRBV11-2	TRBJ2-6	CASSLNVRVSGANVLTF	TGTGCCAGCAGCTTAAACGTTAGAGTTTCTGGGGCCAACGTCCTGACTTTC
-	-	TRBV6-6	TRBJ2-2	CASSSTGNGELFF	TGTGCCAGCAGTTCCACAGGCAACGGGGAGCTGTTTTTT
-	once	TRBV7-2	TRBJ1-4	CASSPSSHHPNEKLFF	TGTGCCAGCAGCCCCTCTTCACATCACCCTAATGAAAAACTGTTTTTT
TRBD1	-	TRBV2	TRBJ1-2	CASSPRTGVGYTF	TGTGCCAGCAGTCCAAGGACAGGGGTCGGCTACACCTTC
-	-	TRBV14	TRBJ2-3	CASSRFVRDTQYF	TGTGCCAGCAGCCGATTCGTCAGGGATACGCAGTATTTT
TRBD2	-	TRBV4-3	TRBJ2-1	CASSQALAGEREQFF	TGCGCCAGCAGCCAAGCGTTAGCGGGAGAACGGGAGCAGTTCTTC
TRBD1	-	TRBV7-2	TRBJ2-7	CASSPGTGGYEQYF	TGTGCCAGCAGCCCGGGGACAGGGGGGTACGAGCAGTACTTC
-	-	TRBV6-5	TRBJ2-1	CASIQRASAALEQFF	TGTGCCAGCATCCAACGGGCTAGCGCCGCCCTTGAGCAGTTCTTC
-	once	TRBV12-3/TRBV12-4	TRBJ1-3	CASSSSAGNTIYF	TGTGCCAGCAGCAGCAGCGCAGGAAACACCATATATTTT
-	-	TRBV7-2	TRBJ1-6	CASSLVASTSNSPLHF	TGTGCCAGCAGCTTAGTAGCTTCGACGAGTAATTCACCCCTCCACTTT
-	-	TRBV9	TRBJ1-1	CASSAFVATEAFF	TGTGCCAGCAGCGCCTTTGTAGCCACTGAAGCTTTCTTT
TRBD1	-	TRBV6-2/TRBV6-3	TRBJ1-4	CASSSPTGSNEKLFF	TGTGCCAGCAGTTCCCCGACAGGGAGTAATGAAAAACTGTTTTTT
-	once	TRBV12-3/TRBV12-4	TRBJ2-7	CASSLTPSYEQYF	TGTGCCAGCAGTCTCACACCCTCCTACGAGCAGTACTTC
TRBD1	-	TRBV2	TRBJ2-3	CASSDRGHGDTQYF	TGTGCCAGCAGTGACAGGGGGCATGGGGATACGCAGTATTTT
-	-	TRBV28	TRBJ2-1	CASSMRSNEQFF	TGTGCCAGCAGCATGAGGAGCAATGAGCAGTTCTTC
TRBD2	-	TRBV13	TRBJ2-7	CASSLVAGGNEQYF	TGTGCCAGCAGCTTAGTAGCGGGAGGGAACGAGCAGTACTTC
-	-	TRBV19	TRBJ2-2	CASTVSVTGELFF	TGTGCCAGTACAGTAAGCGTCACCGGGGAGCTGTTTTTT
-	-	TRBV20-1	TRBJ2-5	CSAIKETQYF	TGCAGTGCTATTAAAGAGACCCAGTACTTC